This is a list of T cell receptor beta chains from one sample in a study of cytomegalovirus exposure and HLA in healthy donors. Sequencing used immunoSEQ multiplex PCR; TCRdb keeps in-frame clones, though not all of them. The profile shows some 120,000 clones, 80% of them singletons. The sequenced sample consisted of PBMCs. These receptors were obtained from a man younger than 40 in good health and CMV-seropositive. The conserved cysteine and the conserved F or W are not part of the CDR3 here.

TRBV30 | AWKGGADTQY
TRBV11-3 | ASSPRGGAVETQY
TRBV5-6 | ASSPRLAGARISTDTQY
TRBV6-5 | ASSYSQEEEAF
TRBV28 | ASSFPGYGQPQH
TRBV10-1 | ASSENRDYGYT
TRBV6-5 | ASSYGQFGETQY
TRBV6-5 | ASSYSQGQGYT
TRBV27 | ASSFRGSSYNEQF
TRBV5-1 | ASSFSGGGRVETQY
TRBV4-1 | ASSHTIGSEQY
TRBV30 | AWSIGQGRGYT
TRBV5-1 | ASSLRDTSYEQY
TRBV7-9 | ASSPSGTGRYEQY
TRBV4-2 | ASSQDPAGGHNEQF
TRBV7-2 | ASSSDGLAGAYEQY
TRBV18 | ASSPGWGHSYEQY
TRBV6-5 | ASSATGMNTEAF
TRBV29-1 | SVVQGTGELF
TRBV9 | ASSLGLAGVDEQF
TRBV2 | ASSRLPRAGEQF
TRBV5-6 | ASSLVAGGWETQY
TRBV4-1 | ASSRGAGGSTDTQY
TRBV30 | AWSVGSSTDTQY
TRBV5-1 | ASRGTVDGYT
TRBV5-4 | ASSLDRGDEKLF
TRBV9 | ASSEGTHRGVGYT
TRBV5-1 | ASSSGTYNEQF
TRBV12-5 | ASGTGGPLQETQY
TRBV19 | ASSIHSQGQPYNEQF
TRBV27 | ASGRYEQY
TRBV7-9 | ASSFGGTEH
TRBV5-1 | ASSYGAPQDTQY
TRBV7-2 | ASSQVRNTEAF
TRBV9 | ASSQGFLDTQY
TRBV2 | ASSTMTGFEK
TRBV28 | ASSKGQGTDEAF
TRBV27 | ASRQGGHEQY
TRBV5-5 | ASSLAGTGTEAF
TRBV6-5 | ASSFSRGGQETQY
TRBV29-1 | SVPRTGSNYGYYGYT
TRBV5-1 | ASSLEGSGGLNEQY
TRBV9 | ASSQRMGASRTGELF
TRBV5-1 | ASSLGGTGDQPQH
TRBV7-9 | ASSQGLAGDNEQF